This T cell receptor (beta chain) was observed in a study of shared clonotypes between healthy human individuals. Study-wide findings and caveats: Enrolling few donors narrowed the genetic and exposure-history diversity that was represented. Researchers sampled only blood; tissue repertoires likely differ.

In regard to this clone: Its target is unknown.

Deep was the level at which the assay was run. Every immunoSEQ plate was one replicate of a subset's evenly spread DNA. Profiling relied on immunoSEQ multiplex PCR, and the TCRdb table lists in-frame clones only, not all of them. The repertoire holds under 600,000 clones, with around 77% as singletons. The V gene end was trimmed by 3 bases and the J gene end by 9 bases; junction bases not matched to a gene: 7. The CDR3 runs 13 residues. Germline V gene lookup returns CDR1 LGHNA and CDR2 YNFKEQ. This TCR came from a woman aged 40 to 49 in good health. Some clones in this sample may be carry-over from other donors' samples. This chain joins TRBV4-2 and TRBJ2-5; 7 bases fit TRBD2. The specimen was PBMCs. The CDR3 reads CASSQGVGGAQYF. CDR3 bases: TGTGCCAGCAGCCAGGGGGTGGGAGGGGCCCAGTACTTC.